One sample yielded the 9 T cell receptor beta chains listed below, sequenced in a study of shared clonotypes between healthy human individuals. The protocol was immunoSEQ multiplex PCR, while the TCRdb copy is restricted to in-frame clones and leaves out a portion. The sample has some 2,000,000 clones; about 94% are singletons. It was CD45RO-negative cells, positively selected for CCR7, that made up naive CD8 cells, with terminally differentiated effector memory CD45RA+ cells excluded. The sequencing input was naive CD8+ T cells sorted from blood. These receptors were taken from a man between 18 and 29 years old in good health.

The chain couples TRBV2 to TRBJ2-2, with TRBD2 as a possible D gene (5 bases). The V end lost 9 bases, the J end lost 6 bases, and 23 bases lay between the germline ends. This CDR3 comprises 16 residues. Germline V gene lookup returns CDR1 SNHLY and CDR2 FYNNEI. The CDR3 sequence is CASVSSVEGGAGELFF. Written as DNA, the CDR3 is TGTGCCAGTGTGTCGAGCGTGGAAGGAGGCGCCGGGGAGCTGTTTTTT.

Written as DNA, the CDR3 is TGTGCCAGCAGCTTAGCGGGGACAGGGGTTCTATGGGAGCAGTACTTC. Translation gives CASSLAGTGVLWEQYF. The chain has TRBV7-8 and TRBJ2-7; 10 bases agree with TRBD1. J gave up 7 bases and V 0 bases, and 9 bases lay outside the gene matches. The CDR3 has 16 amino acids. Germline assignment: CDR1 SGHVS and CDR2 FQNEAQ.

The V call is TRBV27, the J call TRBJ2-1, with D possibly called TRBD1 or TRBD2 (6 bases each). Trimming removed 7 bases at V and 6 bases at J, with 16 bases between. The germline V gene encodes CDR1 MNHEY and CDR2 SMNVEV (reference sequence). This CDR3 has 14 amino acids. The CDR3 coding sequence is TGTGCCAGCACACCGGGGGCTCTTGGCAATGAGCAGTTCTTC. Protein: CASTPGALGNEQFF.

The chain couples TRBV2 to TRBJ2-3; 12 bases are a match to TRBD2. The CDR3 spans 14 residues. Germline CDR1 SNHLY, CDR2 FYNNEI. V shed 4 bases and J 6 bases; nucleotides not matched to a gene: 2. CDR3 sequence reads: CASSGTSGVDTQYF. In DNA form, the CDR3 reads TGTGCCAGCAGTGGGACTAGCGGGGTCGATACGCAGTATTTT.

The rearrangement joins TRBV4-1 to TRBJ1-4; unclear D gene. The CDR3 spans 14 residues. Germline loops: CDR1 MGHRA, CDR2 YSYEKL. V shed 2 bases and J shed 2 bases, with 6 bases lying between them. CDR3 sequence (DNA): TGCGCCAGCAGCCAAAGGACGACTAATGAAAAACTGTTTTTT. Translating it yields CASSQRTTNEKLFF.

This clone was counted a single time. The chain recombines TRBV20-1 with TRBJ2-7; D ambiguous. V lost 8 bases to trimming and J lost 3 bases, with 2 bases between them. Germline CDR1 DFQATT, CDR2 SNEGSKA (reference sequence). The CDR3 is 8 amino acids. The CDR3 DNA reads TGCAGTCACTACGAGCAGTACTTC. Amino acids: CSHYEQYF.

The J gene is TRBJ2-2, the V gene TRBV19; D possibly uses TRBD1 or TRBD2 (5 bases each). Germline-derived CDR1 and CDR2 are LNHDA and SQIVND (reference sequence). Trimming took 5 bases from V and 4 from J, leaving 11 bases between them. This CDR3 contains 14 residues. The CDR3 protein is CASSLQGPTGELFF. In DNA form, the CDR3 reads TGTGCCAGTAGTCTCCAGGGACCCACCGGGGAGCTGTTTTTT.

The V gene is TRBV7-9, the J gene TRBJ1-2, with 7 bases that match TRBD1. Germline CDR1 SEHNR, CDR2 FQNEAQ (reference sequence). This CDR3 is 14 amino acids long. J was trimmed by 4 bases and V by 1 base; bases with no gene match: 3. The CDR3 reads CASSLGDSGYGYTF. In nucleotides, the CDR3 is TGTGCCAGCAGCTTAGGGGACAGTGGCTATGGCTACACCTTC.

This chain uses TRBV7-9 with TRBJ2-5, with D possibly matching TRBD1 (5 bases). With 5 bases removed from V and 3 bases from J, the gap between germline ends came to 10 bases. The CDR3 runs 13 residues. Germline assignment: CDR1 SEHNR and CDR2 FQNEAQ (reference sequence). The CDR3 DNA reads as TGTGCCAGCAGCCAGGGATCCGAAGAGACCCAGTACTTC. Its translation: CASSQGSEETQYF. Full variable domain (remainder filled in from reference TRBV7-9 and TRBJ2-5): DTGVSQNPRHKITKRGQNVTFRCDPISEHNRLYWYRQTLGQGPEFLTYFQNEAQLEKSRLLSDRFSAERPKGSFSTLEIQRTEQGDSAMYLCASSQGSEETQYFGPGTRLLVL.